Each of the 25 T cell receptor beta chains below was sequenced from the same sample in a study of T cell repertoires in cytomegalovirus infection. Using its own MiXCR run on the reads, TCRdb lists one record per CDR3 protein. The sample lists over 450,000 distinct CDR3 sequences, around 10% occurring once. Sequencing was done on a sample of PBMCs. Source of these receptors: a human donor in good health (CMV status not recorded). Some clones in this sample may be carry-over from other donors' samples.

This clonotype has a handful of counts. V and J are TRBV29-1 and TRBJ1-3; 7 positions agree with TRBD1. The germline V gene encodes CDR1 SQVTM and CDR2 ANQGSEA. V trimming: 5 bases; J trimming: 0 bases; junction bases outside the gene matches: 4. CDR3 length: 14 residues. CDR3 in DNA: TGCAGCGTTCGGGGACAGTACTCTGGAAACACCATATATTTT. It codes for CSVRGQYSGNTIYF.

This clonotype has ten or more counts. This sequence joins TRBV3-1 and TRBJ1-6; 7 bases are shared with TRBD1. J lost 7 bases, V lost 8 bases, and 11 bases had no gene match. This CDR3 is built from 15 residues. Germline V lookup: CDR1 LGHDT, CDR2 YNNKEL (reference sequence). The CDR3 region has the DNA TGTGCCAGCCGACCGGGACAGAGACTGAATTCACCCCTCCACTTT. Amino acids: CASRPGQRLNSPLHF. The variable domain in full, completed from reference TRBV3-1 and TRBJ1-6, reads DTAVSQTPKYLVTQMGNDKSIKCEQNLGHDTMYWYKQDSKKFLKIMFSYNNKELIINETVPNRFSPKSPDKAHLNLHINSLELGDSAVYFCASRPGQRLNSPLHFGNGTRLTVT.

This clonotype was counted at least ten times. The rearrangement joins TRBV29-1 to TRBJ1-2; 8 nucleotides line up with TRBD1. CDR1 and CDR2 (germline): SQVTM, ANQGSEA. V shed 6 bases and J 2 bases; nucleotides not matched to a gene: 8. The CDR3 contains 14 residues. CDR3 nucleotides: TGCAGCGTCGTAGTCCAGGGGGCGAACTATGGCTACACCTTC. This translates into CSVVVQGANYGYTF. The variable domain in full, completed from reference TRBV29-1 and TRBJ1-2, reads SAVISQKPSRDICQRGTSLTIQCQVDSQVTMMFWYRQQPGQSLTLIATANQGSEATYESGFVIDKFPISRPNLTFSTLTVSNMSPEDSSIYLCSVVVQGANYGYTFGSGTRLTVV.

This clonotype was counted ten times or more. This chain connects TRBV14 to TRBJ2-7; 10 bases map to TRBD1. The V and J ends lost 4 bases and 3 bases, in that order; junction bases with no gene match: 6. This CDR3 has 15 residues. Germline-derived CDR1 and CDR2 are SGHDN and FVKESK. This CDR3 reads CASSRGQGVGYEQYF. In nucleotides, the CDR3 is TGTGCCAGCAGCCGCGGACAGGGGGTGGGCTACGAGCAGTACTTC.

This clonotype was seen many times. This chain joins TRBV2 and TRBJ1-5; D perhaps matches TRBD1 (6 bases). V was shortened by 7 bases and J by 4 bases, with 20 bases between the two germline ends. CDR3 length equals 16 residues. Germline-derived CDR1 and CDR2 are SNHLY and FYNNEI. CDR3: CASKGPSDRPNQPQHF. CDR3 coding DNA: TGTGCCAGCAAGGGTCCTTCGGACAGACCAAATCAGCCCCAGCATTTT.

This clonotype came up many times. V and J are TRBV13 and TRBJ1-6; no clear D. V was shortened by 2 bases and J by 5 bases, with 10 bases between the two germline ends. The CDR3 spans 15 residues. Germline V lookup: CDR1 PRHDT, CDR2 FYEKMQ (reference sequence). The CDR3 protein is CASSLKRSNNSPLHF. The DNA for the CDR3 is TGTGCCAGCAGCTTAAAGCGGTCCAATAATTCACCCCTCCACTTT.

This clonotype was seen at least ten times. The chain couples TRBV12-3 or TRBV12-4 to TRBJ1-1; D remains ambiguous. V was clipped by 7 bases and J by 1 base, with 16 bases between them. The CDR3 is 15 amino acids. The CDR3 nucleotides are TGTGCCAGCACTGCCCCTTTCCGAGCGAACACTGAAGCTTTCTTT. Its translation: CASTAPFRANTEAFF.

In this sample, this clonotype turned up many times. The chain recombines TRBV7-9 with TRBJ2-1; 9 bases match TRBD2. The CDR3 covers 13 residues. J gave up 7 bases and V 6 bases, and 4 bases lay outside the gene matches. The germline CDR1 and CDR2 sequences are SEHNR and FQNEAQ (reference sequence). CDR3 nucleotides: TGTGCCAGCAGGCCTACTAGCGGGAATGAGCAGTTCTTC. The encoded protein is CASRPTSGNEQFF.

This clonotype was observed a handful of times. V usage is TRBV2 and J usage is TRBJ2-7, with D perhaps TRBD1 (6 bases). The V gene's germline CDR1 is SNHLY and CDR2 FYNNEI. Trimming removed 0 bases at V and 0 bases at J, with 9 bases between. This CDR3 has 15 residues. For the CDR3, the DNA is TGTGCCAGCAGTGAAGCGCAGGGGAGCTCCTACGAGCAGTACTTC. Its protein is CASSEAQGSSYEQYF.

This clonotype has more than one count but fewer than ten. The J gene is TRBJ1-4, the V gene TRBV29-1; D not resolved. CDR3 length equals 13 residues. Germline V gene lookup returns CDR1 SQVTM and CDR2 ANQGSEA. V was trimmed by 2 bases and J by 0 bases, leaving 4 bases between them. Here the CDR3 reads CSVEKPTNEKLFF. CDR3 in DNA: TGCAGCGTTGAAAAGCCAACTAATGAAAAACTGTTTTTT.

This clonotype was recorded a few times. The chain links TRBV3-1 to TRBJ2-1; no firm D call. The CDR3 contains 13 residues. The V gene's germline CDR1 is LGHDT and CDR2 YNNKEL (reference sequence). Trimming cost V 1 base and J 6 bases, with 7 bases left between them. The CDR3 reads CASSQAWSNEQFF. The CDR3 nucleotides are TGTGCCAGCAGCCAAGCGTGGAGCAATGAGCAGTTCTTC.

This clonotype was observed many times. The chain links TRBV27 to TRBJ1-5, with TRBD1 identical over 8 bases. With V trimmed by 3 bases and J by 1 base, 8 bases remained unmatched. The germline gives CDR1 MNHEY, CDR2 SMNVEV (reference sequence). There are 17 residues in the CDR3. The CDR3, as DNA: TGTGCCAGCAGTTTTTCGGGCAGGGGGCCCAGCAATCAGCCCCAGCATTTT. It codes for CASSFSGRGPSNQPQHF.

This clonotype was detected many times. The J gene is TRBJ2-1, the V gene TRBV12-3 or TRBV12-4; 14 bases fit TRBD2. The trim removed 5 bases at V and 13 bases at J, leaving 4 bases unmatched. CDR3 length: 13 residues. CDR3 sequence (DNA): TGTGCCAGCAGTATCGGGACTAGCGGGAGTCAGTTCTTC. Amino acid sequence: CASSIGTSGSQFF.

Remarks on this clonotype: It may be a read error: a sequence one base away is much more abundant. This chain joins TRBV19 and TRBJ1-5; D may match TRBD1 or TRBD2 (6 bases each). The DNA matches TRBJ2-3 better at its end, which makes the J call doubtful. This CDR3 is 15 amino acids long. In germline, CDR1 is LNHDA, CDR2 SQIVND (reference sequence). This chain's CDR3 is CASSIWGARSQPQYF. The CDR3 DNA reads TGTGCCAGTAGTATCTGGGGGGCAAGAAGTCAGCCCCAGTATTTT.

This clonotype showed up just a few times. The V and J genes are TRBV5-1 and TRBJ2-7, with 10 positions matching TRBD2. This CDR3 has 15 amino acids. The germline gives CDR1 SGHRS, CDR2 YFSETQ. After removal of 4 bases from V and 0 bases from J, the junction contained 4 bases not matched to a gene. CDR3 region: CASSLAGENSYEQYF. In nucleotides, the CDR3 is TGCGCCAGCAGCCTAGCGGGGGAGAACTCCTACGAGCAGTACTTC.

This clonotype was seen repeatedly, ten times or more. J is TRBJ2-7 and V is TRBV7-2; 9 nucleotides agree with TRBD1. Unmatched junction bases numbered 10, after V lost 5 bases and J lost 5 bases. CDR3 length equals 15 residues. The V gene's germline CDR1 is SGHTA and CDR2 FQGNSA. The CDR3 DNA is TGTGCCAGCAGCCCACAGGGTGGGACAGGGAACGAGCAGTACTTC. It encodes CASSPQGGTGNEQYF.

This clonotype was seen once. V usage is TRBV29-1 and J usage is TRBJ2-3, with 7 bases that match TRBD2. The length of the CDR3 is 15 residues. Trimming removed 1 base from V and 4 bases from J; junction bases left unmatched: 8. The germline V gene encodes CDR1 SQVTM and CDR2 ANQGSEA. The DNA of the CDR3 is TGCAGCGTTGAAGGGGCTAGCGGCCCTGCAGATACGCAGTATTTT. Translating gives CSVEGASGPADTQYF.

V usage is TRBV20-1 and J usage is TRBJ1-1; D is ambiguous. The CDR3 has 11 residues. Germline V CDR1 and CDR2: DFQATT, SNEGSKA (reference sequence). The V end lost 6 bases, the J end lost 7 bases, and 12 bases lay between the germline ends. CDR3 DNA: TGCAGTGCCATACAAAGCTATGAAGCTTTCTTT. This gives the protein CSAIQSYEAFF.

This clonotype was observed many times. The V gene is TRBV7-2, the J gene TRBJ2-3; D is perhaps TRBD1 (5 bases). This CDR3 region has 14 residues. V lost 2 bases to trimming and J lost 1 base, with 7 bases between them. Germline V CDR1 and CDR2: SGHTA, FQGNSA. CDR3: CASSLWGRTDTQYF. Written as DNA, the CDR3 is TGTGCCAGCAGCTTATGGGGCCGCACAGATACGCAGTATTTT.

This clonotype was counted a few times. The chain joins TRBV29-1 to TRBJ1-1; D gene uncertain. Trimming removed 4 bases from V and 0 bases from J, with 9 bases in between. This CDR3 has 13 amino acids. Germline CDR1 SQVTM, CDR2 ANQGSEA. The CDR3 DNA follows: TGCAGCGTTGGGGCTCGGGTGAACACTGAAGCTTTCTTT. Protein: CSVGARVNTEAFF.

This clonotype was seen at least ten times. The CDR3 spells CATSRERLEENTGELFF. The CDR3 nucleotides are TGTGCCACCAGCAGAGAACGACTGGAGGAGAACACCGGGGAGCTGTTTTTT. The chain couples TRBV15 to TRBJ2-2, with D maybe TRBD2 (5 bases). CDR1 is LNHNV, CDR2 YYDKDF, per germline (reference sequence). The CDR3 is 17 amino acids. Trimming removed 0 bases from V and 1 base from J, with 12 bases in between.

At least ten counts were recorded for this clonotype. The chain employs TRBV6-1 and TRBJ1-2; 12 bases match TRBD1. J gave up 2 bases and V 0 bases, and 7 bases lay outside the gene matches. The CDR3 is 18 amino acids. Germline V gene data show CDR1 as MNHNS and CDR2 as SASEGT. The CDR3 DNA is TGTGCCAGCAGTGAAGCGGGACAGGGGGCCCTGGGGAACTATGGCTACACCTTC. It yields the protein CASSEAGQGALGNYGYTF.

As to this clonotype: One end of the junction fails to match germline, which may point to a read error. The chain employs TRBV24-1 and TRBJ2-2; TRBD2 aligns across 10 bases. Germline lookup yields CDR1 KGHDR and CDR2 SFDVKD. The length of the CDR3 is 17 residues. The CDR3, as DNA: TGTACCACCAACCTCTCTAGCGGGGGCGCGAACACCGGGGAGCTGTTTTTT. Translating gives CTTNLSSGGANTGELFF.

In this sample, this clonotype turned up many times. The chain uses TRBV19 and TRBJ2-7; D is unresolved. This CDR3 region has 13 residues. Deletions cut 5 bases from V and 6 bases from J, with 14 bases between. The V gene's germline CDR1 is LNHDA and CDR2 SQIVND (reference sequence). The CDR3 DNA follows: TGTGCCAGTAGTGGGCCAGCTGAGTCCGAGCAGTACTTC. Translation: CASSGPAESEQYF.

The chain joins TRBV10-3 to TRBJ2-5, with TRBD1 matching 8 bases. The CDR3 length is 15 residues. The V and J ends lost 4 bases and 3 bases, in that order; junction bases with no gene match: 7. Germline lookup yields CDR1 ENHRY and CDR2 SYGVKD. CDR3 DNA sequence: TGTGCCATCAGTGGAAACAGGGGGTCGGAAGAGACCCAGTACTTC. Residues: CAISGNRGSEETQYF.